The sequence of this T cell receptor (beta chain) was determined in a study of radiation and T cells in renal cell carcinoma. Time point of the sample: blood 4 weeks post-SBRT, at nephrectomy. The sample's treatment: 15 Gy SBRT to primary tumor, nephrectomy 4 weeks later. Nephrectomy followed 15 Gy stereotactic body radiation by 4 weeks. The patient's renal cell carcinoma had clear cell pathology. Study findings and constraints: No pretreatment tumor biopsies were available for baseline clonotypes.

Worth noting for this clone: Its specificity is unknown.

CDR3 size: 16 residues. Germline trimming cut 3 bases from V and 4 bases from J; bases unmatched to any gene: 5. Germline V lookup: CDR1 MDHEN, CDR2 SYDVKM. The protocol was immunoSEQ multiplex PCR, while the TCRdb copy is restricted to in-frame clones and leaves out a portion. This sample yields 80,000 or so clones, of which 80% to 90% are seen a single time; about 6% belongs to the top ten. The source of this sequence is a woman in her 70s with renal cell carcinoma. The sample consisted of blood, taken from a patient whose treatment included radiotherapy and nephrectomy. V gene TRBV28 combines with J gene TRBJ2-5, with TRBD2 matching over 13 bases. For the CDR3, the DNA is TGTGCCAGCAGTTTTGATGGGACTAGCGGGGTAGAGACCCAGTACTTC. Translation gives CASSFDGTSGVETQYF.